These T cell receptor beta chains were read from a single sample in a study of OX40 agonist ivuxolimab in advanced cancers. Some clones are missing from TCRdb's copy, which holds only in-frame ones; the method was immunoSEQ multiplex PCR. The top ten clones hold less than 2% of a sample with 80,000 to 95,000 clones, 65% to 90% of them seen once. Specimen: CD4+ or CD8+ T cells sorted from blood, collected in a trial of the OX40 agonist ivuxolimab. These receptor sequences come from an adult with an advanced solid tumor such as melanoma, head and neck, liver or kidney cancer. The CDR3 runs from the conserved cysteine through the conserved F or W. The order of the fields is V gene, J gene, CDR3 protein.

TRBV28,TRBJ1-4,CASSAPGSYEKLFF
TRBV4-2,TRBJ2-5,CASSQERLEETQYF
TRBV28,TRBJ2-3,CASSFRLGRSIDTQYF
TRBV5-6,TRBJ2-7,CASSSKPYEQYF
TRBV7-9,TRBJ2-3,CASSLALDSGSTDTQYF
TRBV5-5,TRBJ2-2,CASSLKGAAGVNTGELFF
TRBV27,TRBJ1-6,CASRFGGYPSSYNSPLHF
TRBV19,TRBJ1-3,CASSLPSLSGNTIYF
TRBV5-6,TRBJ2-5,CASSLQAGPGETQYF
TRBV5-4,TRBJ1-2,CASSLQPRLGDGYTF
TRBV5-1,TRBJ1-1,CASSPDRHVAFF
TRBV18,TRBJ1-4,CASSPKGGRTGKLFF
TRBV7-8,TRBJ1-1,CASSLKGTWERNTEAFF
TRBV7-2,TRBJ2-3,CASSSQGTSGGTDTQYF
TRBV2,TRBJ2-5,CANAGTGEQTQYF
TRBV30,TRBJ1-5,CAWNAVDSNQPQHF
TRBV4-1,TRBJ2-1,CASSQDWSSNEQFF
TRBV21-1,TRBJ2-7,CASSKAPPEYEQYF
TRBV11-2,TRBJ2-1,CASSLGLRTGPEFF
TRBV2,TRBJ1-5,CASGRELNSGSNQPQHF
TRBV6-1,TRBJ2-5,CASSENTGYQETQYF
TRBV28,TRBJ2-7,CASSRTGIGQYF
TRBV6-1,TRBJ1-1,CASCLGRNTEAFF
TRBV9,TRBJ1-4,CASSVGFGSVNEKLFF
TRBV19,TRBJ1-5,CASSIVTGPQHF
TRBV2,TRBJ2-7,CASTPGQTVREQYF
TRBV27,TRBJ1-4,CASSLGTGHEKLFF
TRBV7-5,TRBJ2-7,CVRSLRPGGEQYF
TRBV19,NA,CASSLAGANYEQYF
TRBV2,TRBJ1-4,CASSVGFGEKLFF
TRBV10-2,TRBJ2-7,CASSEGPGAAEQYF
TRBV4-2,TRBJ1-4,CASSQGGAREEKLFF
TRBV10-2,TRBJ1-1,CASSESAGSSGTEAFF
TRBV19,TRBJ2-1,CASSIRPEWEQFF
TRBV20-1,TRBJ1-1,CSARPRLTAFF
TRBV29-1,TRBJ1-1,CSSYGGNTEAFF
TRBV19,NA,CASSTILAHEQYF
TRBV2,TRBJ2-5,CASSVLREETQYF
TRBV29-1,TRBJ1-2,CSVEDAAQSYGYTF
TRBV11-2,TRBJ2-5,CASSLLQETQYF
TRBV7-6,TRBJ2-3,CASSLGTSGASTDTQYF
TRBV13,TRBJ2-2,CASSPGRMNTGELFF
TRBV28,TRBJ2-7,CASSSGHFYEQYF
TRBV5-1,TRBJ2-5,CASSWEWEETQYF
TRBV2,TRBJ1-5,CASKRINQPQHF
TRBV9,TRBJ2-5,CASSVVAGGLETQYF
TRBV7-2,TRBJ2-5,CASSLERGETQYF
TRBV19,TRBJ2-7,CASSTSGGSYEQYF
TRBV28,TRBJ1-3,CASTTQGAGNTIYF
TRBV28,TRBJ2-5,CASGQGQETQYF
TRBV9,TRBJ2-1,CASSSRLAGGHNEQFF
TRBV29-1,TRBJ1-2,CSVLTGENYGYTF